This is a list of T cell receptor beta chains from one sample in a study of early T cells in non-severe SARS-CoV-2 infection. TCRdb re-called the 5' RACE reads through MiXCR, storing one row per CDR3 protein. The data contain about 83,000 distinct CDR3 sequences, about 10% of them singletons. Specimen: whole blood, collected at baseline. These receptor sequences come from an adult who was a healthcare worker with PCR-confirmed SARS-CoV-2 infection or an uninfected control (not recorded which). CDR3s include the opening cysteine and the closing phenylalanine or tryptophan. The order of the fields is clone size, D gene, V gene, J gene, CDR3 DNA, CDR3 protein. D genes are given only for firm matches. For some rows the clone size is stated as once, few or many, or as a class when expanded; others skip it.

abundance: few
d_gene: TRBD1
v_gene: TRBV7-9
j_gene: TRBJ1-1
CDR3nt: TGTGCCAGCAGCAATCGCGACAGGGGAGGGGCTGAAGCTTTCTTT
CDR3aa: CASSNRDRGGAEAFF

abundance: few
d_gene: TRBD2
v_gene: TRBV7-6
j_gene: TRBJ2-2
CDR3nt: TGTGCCAGCCTAGCGGGAGCCTCGTGGACCGGGGAGCTGTTTTTT
CDR3aa: CASLAGASWTGELFF

abundance: .
d_gene: .
v_gene: TRBV7-2
j_gene: TRBJ2-5
CDR3nt: TGTGCCAGCAGCTTAGTGGGCAGGGAGGTAGAGACCCAGTACTTC
CDR3aa: CASSLVGREVETQYF

abundance: many
d_gene: .
v_gene: TRBV14
j_gene: TRBJ2-4
CDR3nt: TGTGCCAGCCCGACAGGGAGGAGGGAATGGTTCGGGAACATTCAGTACTTC
CDR3aa: CASPTGRREWFGNIQYF

abundance: few
d_gene: .
v_gene: TRBV14
j_gene: TRBJ2-7
CDR3nt: TGTGCCAGCAGCCGTGGGGTTACGGGTTACGAGCAGTACTTC
CDR3aa: CASSRGVTGYEQYF

abundance: many
d_gene: .
v_gene: TRBV20-1
j_gene: TRBJ1-2
CDR3nt: TGCAGTGCTAGAGATCCCCTTCCCAGGGCGTATGGCTACACCTTC
CDR3aa: CSARDPLPRAYGYTF

abundance: .
d_gene: TRBD2
v_gene: TRBV28
j_gene: TRBJ2-1
CDR3nt: TGTGCCAGCAGTCCTAGCGGGCCAAGCTCCTACAATGAGCAGTTCTTC
CDR3aa: CASSPSGPSSYNEQFF

abundance: few
d_gene: TRBD2
v_gene: TRBV5-4
j_gene: TRBJ2-2
CDR3nt: TGTGCCAGCAGCTCCCCTTATGGGGGACTAGCGGGCACCGGGGAGCTGTTTTTT
CDR3aa: CASSSPYGGLAGTGELFF

abundance: .
d_gene: .
v_gene: TRBV2
j_gene: TRBJ2-3
CDR3nt: TGTGCCAGCAGCGAAGTGAATACGCAGTATTTT
CDR3aa: CASSEVNTQYF

abundance: .
d_gene: TRBD1
v_gene: TRBV7-8
j_gene: TRBJ2-3
CDR3nt: TGTGCCAGCAACTCCCGGGACAGGGTGGGAGATACGCAGTATTTT
CDR3aa: CASNSRDRVGDTQYF

abundance: .
d_gene: TRBD2
v_gene: TRBV5-1
j_gene: TRBJ2-1
CDR3nt: TGCGCCAGCAGCTTCGGCTGGCGGGAGTCCTACAATGAGCAGTTCTTC
CDR3aa: CASSFGWRESYNEQFF

abundance: few
d_gene: .
v_gene: TRBV7-2
j_gene: TRBJ2-3
CDR3nt: TGTGCCAGCAGCTTAGCCCTCACAGATACGCAGTATTTT
CDR3aa: CASSLALTDTQYF

abundance: few
d_gene: TRBD2
v_gene: TRBV7-2
j_gene: TRBJ2-3
CDR3nt: TGTGCCAGCAGCGTACTAGCGCAGAGCACAGATACGCAGTATTTT
CDR3aa: CASSVLAQSTDTQYF

abundance: many
d_gene: .
v_gene: TRBV20-1
j_gene: TRBJ1-1
CDR3nt: TGCAGTGCTGCCCTACGCCCTTGGCGGATCGGAGGAAACACTGAAGCTTTCTTT
CDR3aa: CSAALRPWRIGGNTEAFF

abundance: once
d_gene: TRBD1
v_gene: TRBV28
j_gene: TRBJ2-7
CDR3nt: TGTGCCAGCAGTTTATCGGGGACAGGGGGCGTCAAGCAGTACTTC
CDR3aa: CASSLSGTGGVKQYF

abundance: many
d_gene: .
v_gene: TRBV10-3
j_gene: TRBJ2-1
CDR3nt: TGTGCCATCAGTGTGGGCGTAACCGAGAACAATGAGCAGTTCTTC
CDR3aa: CAISVGVTENNEQFF

abundance: few
d_gene: TRBD2
v_gene: TRBV7-6
j_gene: TRBJ2-3
CDR3nt: TGTGCCAGCAGCTTCGGGACTAGTGAGACAGATACGCAGTATTTT
CDR3aa: CASSFGTSETDTQYF

abundance: few
d_gene: .
v_gene: TRBV12-3/TRBV12-4
j_gene: TRBJ1-5
CDR3nt: TGTGCCAGCAGCAGTGGGGGCGGGCCCAATCAGCCCCAGCATTTT
CDR3aa: CASSSGGGPNQPQHF

abundance: many
d_gene: TRBD1
v_gene: TRBV25-1
j_gene: TRBJ2-7
CDR3nt: TGTGCCAGCAGTGGGGGCAGGGGGTACGAGCAGTACTTC
CDR3aa: CASSGGRGYEQYF

abundance: many
d_gene: .
v_gene: TRBV28
j_gene: TRBJ2-1
CDR3nt: TGTGCCAGCACGGTGAGCGGAGTGGGTCGGAATGAGCAGTTCTTC
CDR3aa: CASTVSGVGRNEQFF

abundance: few
d_gene: .
v_gene: TRBV7-2
j_gene: TRBJ2-7
CDR3nt: TGTGCCAGCAAAGAAGCAGGGTACAGAGGGGAGCAGTACTTC
CDR3aa: CASKEAGYRGEQYF

abundance: .
d_gene: TRBD2
v_gene: TRBV5-1
j_gene: TRBJ2-7
CDR3nt: TGCGCCAGCAGCCTCTCTCAGGGACTAGCGGGAGGGACCGAGCAGTACTTC
CDR3aa: CASSLSQGLAGGTEQYF

abundance: .
d_gene: .
v_gene: TRBV11-2
j_gene: TRBJ2-1
CDR3nt: TGTGCCAGCAGCTTATCGGGTTTTGACAATGAGCAGTTCTTC
CDR3aa: CASSLSGFDNEQFF

abundance: .
d_gene: .
v_gene: TRBV19
j_gene: TRBJ2-2
CDR3nt: TGTGCCAGTAGTGTTCCTTACTCACCCGGGGAGCTGTTTTTT
CDR3aa: CASSVPYSPGELFF

abundance: many
d_gene: .
v_gene: TRBV12-3/TRBV12-4
j_gene: TRBJ1-5
CDR3nt: TGTGCCAGCAGTTTGGGGGGGCAGCCCCAGCATTTT
CDR3aa: CASSLGGQPQHF

abundance: few
d_gene: .
v_gene: TRBV28
j_gene: TRBJ2-1
CDR3nt: TGTGCCAGCAGTTTACAAGCGAAGCAGTTCTTC
CDR3aa: CASSLQAKQFF

abundance: few
d_gene: .
v_gene: TRBV10-1
j_gene: TRBJ2-1
CDR3nt: TGCGCCAGCAGTGAAGGGAGGTTGAGAAATGAGCAGTTCTTC
CDR3aa: CASSEGRLRNEQFF

abundance: .
d_gene: TRBD2
v_gene: TRBV5-1
j_gene: TRBJ2-1
CDR3nt: TGCGCCAGCAGCTTGCCTAGCGGGAGGGGGAATGAGCAGTTCTTC
CDR3aa: CASSLPSGRGNEQFF

abundance: many
d_gene: .
v_gene: TRBV5-1
j_gene: TRBJ1-2
CDR3nt: TGCGCCAGCAGCTTGCGGGGACATAACTATGGCTACACCTTC
CDR3aa: CASSLRGHNYGYTF

abundance: few
d_gene: .
v_gene: TRBV12-3/TRBV12-4
j_gene: TRBJ1-1
CDR3nt: TGTGCCAGCAGCCGAGGGGATCTCACTGAAGCTTTCTTT
CDR3aa: CASSRGDLTEAFF

abundance: many
d_gene: .
v_gene: TRBV5-1
j_gene: TRBJ2-7
CDR3nt: TGCGCCACTACGCAGGGGACCCAAAGGGGGGAGCAGTACTTC
CDR3aa: CATTQGTQRGEQYF

abundance: .
d_gene: .
v_gene: TRBV20-1
j_gene: TRBJ2-1
CDR3nt: TGCAGTGCTAGAAATCTCCTTTCGGGAAATGAGCAGTTCTTC
CDR3aa: CSARNLLSGNEQFF

abundance: many
d_gene: .
v_gene: TRBV28
j_gene: TRBJ1-5
CDR3nt: TGTGCCAGCAGTCGAGATCAGCCCCAGCATTTT
CDR3aa: CASSRDQPQHF

abundance: .
d_gene: TRBD2
v_gene: TRBV12-3/TRBV12-4
j_gene: TRBJ2-3
CDR3nt: TGTGCCAGCAGTTTTAGCGGGAGTAGGACAGATACGCAGTATTTT
CDR3aa: CASSFSGSRTDTQYF

abundance: .
d_gene: TRBD1
v_gene: TRBV27
j_gene: TRBJ1-5
CDR3nt: TGTGCCAGCAGTGTATCCGGGACAGGCCGCAATCAGCCCCAGCATTTT
CDR3aa: CASSVSGTGRNQPQHF

abundance: .
d_gene: .
v_gene: TRBV3-2
j_gene: TRBJ1-2
CDR3nt: TGTGCCAGCAGCCACGGACTTGGCGGCTACACCTTC
CDR3aa: CASSHGLGGYTF

abundance: many
d_gene: .
v_gene: TRBV20-1
j_gene: TRBJ1-5
CDR3nt: TGCAGTGCCAGTCAGGGGACCGGCAATCAGCCCCAGCATTTT
CDR3aa: CSASQGTGNQPQHF

abundance: .
d_gene: TRBD2
v_gene: TRBV29-1
j_gene: TRBJ2-1
CDR3nt: TGCAGCGTTGTTTTAGCGGGAGCCTACAATGAGCAGTTCTTC
CDR3aa: CSVVLAGAYNEQFF

abundance: .
d_gene: .
v_gene: TRBV10-3
j_gene: TRBJ1-1
CDR3nt: TGTGCCATCAGTGAGTCTGGTGGGTCGAACACTGAAGCTTTCTTT
CDR3aa: CAISESGGSNTEAFF

abundance: few
d_gene: TRBD1
v_gene: TRBV10-3
j_gene: TRBJ1-2
CDR3nt: TGTGCCACCCACCCGGGACAGGGTGGCTACACCTTC
CDR3aa: CATHPGQGGYTF

abundance: many
d_gene: .
v_gene: TRBV9
j_gene: TRBJ1-2
CDR3nt: TGTGCCAGCAGCGTAGTTCCTGGATCTGACTATGGCTACACCTTC
CDR3aa: CASSVVPGSDYGYTF

abundance: many
d_gene: .
v_gene: TRBV12-3/TRBV12-4
j_gene: TRBJ2-7
CDR3nt: TGTGCCAGCAGTTTAGCTACAGGGCGGCGGGAGCAGTACTTC
CDR3aa: CASSLATGRREQYF

abundance: .
d_gene: .
v_gene: TRBV5-1
j_gene: TRBJ1-1
CDR3nt: TGCGCCAGCAGCTTGGCCGGCGGCGGGGGAGCTTTCTTT
CDR3aa: CASSLAGGGGAFF

abundance: many
d_gene: TRBD2
v_gene: TRBV9
j_gene: TRBJ2-1
CDR3nt: TGTGCCAGCAGCCCGGGCGGGGGGGAGCAGTTCTTC
CDR3aa: CASSPGGGEQFF

abundance: .
d_gene: TRBD1
v_gene: TRBV28
j_gene: TRBJ2-7
CDR3nt: TGTGCCAGCAGTTTTATGTTGCAGGGGGCGAAGTACGAGCAGTACTTC
CDR3aa: CASSFMLQGAKYEQYF

abundance: .
d_gene: .
v_gene: TRBV9
j_gene: TRBJ2-7
CDR3nt: TGTGCCAGCAGCGTAGGTGACTACTACGAGCAGTACTTC
CDR3aa: CASSVGDYYEQYF

abundance: .
d_gene: TRBD2
v_gene: TRBV6-1
j_gene: TRBJ2-2
CDR3nt: TGTGCCAGCAGTGAAGGAAGGCTAGCGGGACGGGGGAACACCGGGGAGCTGTTTTTT
CDR3aa: CASSEGRLAGRGNTGELFF

abundance: .
d_gene: TRBD2
v_gene: TRBV25-1
j_gene: TRBJ2-3
CDR3nt: TGTGCCAGCAGCCGACAGGGACTAGCGGGAGGGCAGGGCACAGATACGCAGTATTTT
CDR3aa: CASSRQGLAGGQGTDTQYF